This is a list of T cell receptor beta chains from one sample in a study of CD8 T cells in ankylosing spondylitis. TCRdb used MiXCR to reprocess the 5' RACE reads, holding one entry per CDR3 protein. The sample records under 200,000 distinct CDR3 sequences, approximately 9% being singletons. The source material was blood, either unsorted or a sorted T cell fraction (not recorded which). The origin of the receptors is a female donor with ankylosing spondylitis or in good health (not recorded which). CDR3s include the opening cysteine and the closing phenylalanine or tryptophan. D genes are given only for firm matches. A row's size may be missing; if present it is once, few, many or a size class.

clone size	V gene	J gene	D gene	CDR3 protein	CDR3 DNA
.	TRBV14	TRBJ2-7	.	CASSRRDWSYEQYF	TGTGCCAGCAGCCGCCGCGACTGGAGCTACGAGCAGTACTTC
.	TRBV4-3	TRBJ2-7	.	CASEPGLGEQYF	TGCGCCAGCGAGCCAGGCCTGGGAGAGCAGTACTTC
many	TRBV3-1	TRBJ2-3	.	CASSQDQDVPTDTQYF	TGTGCCAGCAGCCAAGATCAGGACGTCCCCACAGATACGCAGTATTTT
many	TRBV29-1	TRBJ1-1	.	CSALDSTGTEAFF	TGCAGCGCACTAGACAGTACAGGCACTGAAGCTTTCTTT
few	TRBV7-6	TRBJ1-3	.	CASSLGRSGNTIYF	TGTGCCAGCAGCTTAGGCAGGTCTGGAAACACCATATATTTT
once	TRBV11-2	TRBJ2-7	TRBD2	CASSLMGLAGVHEQYF	TGTGCCAGCAGCTTGATGGGGCTAGCGGGAGTACACGAGCAGTACTTC
few	TRBV2	TRBJ1-2	.	CASLPGHPNYGYTF	TGTGCCAGCCTTCCAGGTCATCCTAACTATGGCTACACCTTC
few	TRBV10-3	TRBJ1-1	.	CAISAGSTEAFF	TGTGCCATCAGTGCAGGGTCCACTGAAGCTTTCTTT
.	TRBV27	TRBJ1-1	.	CASSTGIMNTEAFF	TGTGCCAGCTCCACCGGGATTATGAACACTGAAGCTTTCTTT
many	TRBV4-3	TRBJ2-7	.	CASSQETAYEQYF	TGCGCCAGCAGCCAAGAGACAGCCTACGAGCAGTACTTC
few	TRBV20-1	TRBJ2-3	TRBD2	CSARAPSGRADTQYF	TGCAGTGCTAGAGCGCCTAGCGGGAGGGCAGATACGCAGTATTTT